This T cell receptor (beta chain) was captured by sequencing in a study of a mutant IDH1 vaccine in newly diagnosed glioma. Study context: Onset of vaccination occurred 4-6 weeks following radiotherapy alone, or with temozolomide cycles.

Turning to this clone: Its antigen is unknown.

Clones were read by immunoSEQ multiplex PCR, and TCRdb kept only the in-frame ones, dropping some. The top ten clones hold 5.5% of a sample with roughly 130,000 clones, about four fifths of them seen once. The CDR3 is 13 residues long. V was pared by 10 bases and J by 1 base, with 11 bases between. Germline CDR1 reads MNHNS; CDR2 reads SASEGT. This sample's time point: week 11, during vaccination. Each dose of the vaccine consisted of 300 ug of mutant IDH1 20-mer peptide, with topical imiquimod. New IDH1-mutant, ATRX-lost WHO grade 3 or 4 astrocytomas occurred in donors. Findings and caveats of the study: Vaccine-induced immune responses occurred in 90% to 95% of patients.

The receptor comes from a man aged 35-49 years with glioma. The material sequenced was PBMCs, taken from a glioma patient whose treatment included an IDH1 peptide vaccine. The V call is TRBV6-1, the J call TRBJ2-4; D gene uncertain. CDR3 nucleotide sequence: TGTGCCACCCTTGGCATGGCCAAAAACATTCAGTACTTC. Residues: CATLGMAKNIQYF.